This T cell receptor beta chain was recorded in a study of T cell repertoires in cytomegalovirus infection. In this sample, this clonotype turned up many times. Per germline, CDR1 SQVTM and CDR2 ANQGSEA. V was trimmed by 5 bases and J by 8 bases, leaving 7 bases between them. This CDR3 has 10 residues. Each CDR3 protein gets one entry after TCRdb re-called the reads with MiXCR. The sample includes 200,000 to 300,000 distinct CDR3 sequences, 9.1% seen only once; the top ten take about 16%. The TCR was taken from a human donor in good health (CMV status not recorded). Some clones in this sample may be carry-over from other donors' samples. The source material was PBMCs. The chain joins TRBV29-1 to TRBJ2-4, with D uncertain. Here the CDR3 DNA reads TGCAGCGTTATAGATTACATTCAGTACTTC. It yields the protein CSVIDYIQYF.